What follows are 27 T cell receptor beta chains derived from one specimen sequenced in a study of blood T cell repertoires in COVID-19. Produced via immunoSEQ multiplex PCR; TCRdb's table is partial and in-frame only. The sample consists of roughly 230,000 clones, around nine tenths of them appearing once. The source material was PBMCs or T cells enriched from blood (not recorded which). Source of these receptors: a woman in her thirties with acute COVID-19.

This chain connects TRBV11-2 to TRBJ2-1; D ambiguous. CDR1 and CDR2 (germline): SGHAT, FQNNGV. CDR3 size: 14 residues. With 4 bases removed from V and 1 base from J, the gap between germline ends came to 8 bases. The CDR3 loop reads CASSSLRSYNEQFF. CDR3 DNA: TGTGCCAGCAGCTCCCTGAGGTCCTACAATGAGCAGTTCTTC.

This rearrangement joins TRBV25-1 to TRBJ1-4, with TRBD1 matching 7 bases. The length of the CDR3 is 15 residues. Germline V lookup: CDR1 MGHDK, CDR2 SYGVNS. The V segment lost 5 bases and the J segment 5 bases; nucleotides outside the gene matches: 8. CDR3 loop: CASSTTGAINEKLFF. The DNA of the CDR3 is TGTGCCAGCAGTACTACAGGGGCGATAAATGAAAAACTGTTTTTT.

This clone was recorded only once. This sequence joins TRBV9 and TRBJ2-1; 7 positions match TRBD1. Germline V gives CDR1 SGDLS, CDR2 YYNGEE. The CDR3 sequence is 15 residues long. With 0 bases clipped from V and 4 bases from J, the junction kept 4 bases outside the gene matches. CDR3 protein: CASSVGGGGYNEQFF. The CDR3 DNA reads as TGTGCCAGCAGCGTAGGAGGGGGCGGTTACAATGAGCAGTTCTTC. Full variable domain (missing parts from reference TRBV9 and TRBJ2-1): DSGVTQTPKHLITATGQRVTLRCSPRSGDLSVYWYQQSLDQGLQFLIQYYNGEERAKGNILERFSAQQFPDLHSELNLSSLELGDSALYFCASSVGGGGYNEQFFGPGTRLTVL.

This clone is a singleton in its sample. CDR3 coding DNA: TGTGCCAGCAGTTTTTCTGTGGGCCCCTACGAGCAGTACTTC. This sequence encodes CASSFSVGPYEQYF. V gene TRBV27 combines with J gene TRBJ2-7; no clear D gene. The CDR3 has 14 amino acids. V was trimmed by 3 bases and J by 2 bases, leaving 11 bases between them. Germline CDR1 and CDR2: MNHEY and SMNVEV (reference sequence).

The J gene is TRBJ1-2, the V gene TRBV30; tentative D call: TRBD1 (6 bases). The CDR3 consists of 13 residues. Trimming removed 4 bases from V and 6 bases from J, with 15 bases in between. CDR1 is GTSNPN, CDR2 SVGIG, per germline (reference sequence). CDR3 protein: CAWMRQGTNGYTF. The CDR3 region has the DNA TGTGCCTGGATGAGGCAGGGGACTAATGGCTACACCTTC.

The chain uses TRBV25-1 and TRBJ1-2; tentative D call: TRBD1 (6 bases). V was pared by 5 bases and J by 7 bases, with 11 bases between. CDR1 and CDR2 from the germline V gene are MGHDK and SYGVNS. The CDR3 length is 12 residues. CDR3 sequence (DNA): TGTGCCAGCAGTCCAGGGGACCGTGGCTACACCTTC. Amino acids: CASSPGDRGYTF.

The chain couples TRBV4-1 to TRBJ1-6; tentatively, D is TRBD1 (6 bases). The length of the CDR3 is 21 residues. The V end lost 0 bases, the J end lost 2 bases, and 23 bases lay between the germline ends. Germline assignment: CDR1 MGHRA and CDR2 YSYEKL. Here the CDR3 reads CASSQEKIRDKGTAYNSPLHF. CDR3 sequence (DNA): TGCGCCAGCAGCCAAGAGAAAATCCGGGACAAGGGTACAGCCTATAATTCACCCCTCCACTTT.

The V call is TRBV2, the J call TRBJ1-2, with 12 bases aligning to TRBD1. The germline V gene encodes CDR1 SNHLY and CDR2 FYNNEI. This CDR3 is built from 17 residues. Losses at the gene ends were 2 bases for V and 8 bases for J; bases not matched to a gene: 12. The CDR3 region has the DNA TGTGCCAGCAGTGAACTCCGGGACAGGGGGCAAGAAGAAGGCTACACCTTC. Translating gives CASSELRDRGQEEGYTF.

Written as DNA, the CDR3 is TGTGCCAGCAGCTTAGAACTTGGGTTAGGGGCCGGGGAGCTGTTTTTT. Translating gives CASSLELGLGAGELFF. V gene TRBV13 combines with J gene TRBJ2-2, with D tentatively TRBD1 (5 bases). Germline V gives CDR1 PRHDT, CDR2 FYEKMQ (reference sequence). The CDR3 consists of 16 residues. Between the trimmed V and J ends, which lost 1 base and 6 bases, there was a span of 15 bases.

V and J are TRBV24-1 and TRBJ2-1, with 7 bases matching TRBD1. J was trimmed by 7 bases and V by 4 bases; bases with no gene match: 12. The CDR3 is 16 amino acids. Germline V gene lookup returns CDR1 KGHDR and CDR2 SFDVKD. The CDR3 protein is CATSDPPAAQGNEQFF. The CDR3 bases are TGTGCCACCAGTGACCCTCCGGCGGCACAGGGGAATGAGCAGTTCTTC.

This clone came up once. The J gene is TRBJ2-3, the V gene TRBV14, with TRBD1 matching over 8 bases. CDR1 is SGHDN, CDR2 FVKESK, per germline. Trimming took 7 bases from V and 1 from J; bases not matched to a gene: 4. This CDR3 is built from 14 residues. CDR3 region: CASTRTGRTDTQYF. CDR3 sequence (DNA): TGTGCCAGCACCAGGACAGGGCGCACAGATACGCAGTATTTT.

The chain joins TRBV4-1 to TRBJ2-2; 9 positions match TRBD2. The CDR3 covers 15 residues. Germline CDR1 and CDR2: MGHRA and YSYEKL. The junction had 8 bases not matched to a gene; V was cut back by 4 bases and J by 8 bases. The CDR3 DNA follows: TGCGCCAGCAGCCCCGGGACTAGCAGTGTAGGGGAGCTGTTTTTT. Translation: CASSPGTSSVGELFF.

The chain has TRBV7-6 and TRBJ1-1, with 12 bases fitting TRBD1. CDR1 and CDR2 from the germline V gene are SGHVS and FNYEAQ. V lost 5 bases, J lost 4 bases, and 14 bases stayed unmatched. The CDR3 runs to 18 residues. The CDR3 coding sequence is TGTGCCAGCAGCATATCCCGGGACAGGGGGCGTGTGCCCACTGAAGCTTTCTTT. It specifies CASSISRDRGRVPTEAFF.

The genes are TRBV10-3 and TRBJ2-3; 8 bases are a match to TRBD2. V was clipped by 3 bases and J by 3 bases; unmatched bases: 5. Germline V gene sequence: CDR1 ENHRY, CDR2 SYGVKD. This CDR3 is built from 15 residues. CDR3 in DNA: TGTGCCATCAGTGACGACGGGGGGGAAACAGATACGCAGTATTTT. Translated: CAISDDGGETDTQYF.

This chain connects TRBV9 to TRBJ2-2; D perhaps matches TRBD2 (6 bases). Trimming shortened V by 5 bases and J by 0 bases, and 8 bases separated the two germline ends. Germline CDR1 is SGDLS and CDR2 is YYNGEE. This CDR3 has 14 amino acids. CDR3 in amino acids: CASRGGSNTGELFF. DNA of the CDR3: TGTGCCAGCAGGGGAGGATCGAACACCGGGGAGCTGTTTTTT.

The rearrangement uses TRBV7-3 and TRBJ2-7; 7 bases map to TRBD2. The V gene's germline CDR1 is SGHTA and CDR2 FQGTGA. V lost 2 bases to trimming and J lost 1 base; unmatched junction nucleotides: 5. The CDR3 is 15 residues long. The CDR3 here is CASSLQGGPSYEQYF. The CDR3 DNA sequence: TGTGCCAGCAGCTTACAGGGAGGGCCTTCCTACGAGCAGTACTTC.

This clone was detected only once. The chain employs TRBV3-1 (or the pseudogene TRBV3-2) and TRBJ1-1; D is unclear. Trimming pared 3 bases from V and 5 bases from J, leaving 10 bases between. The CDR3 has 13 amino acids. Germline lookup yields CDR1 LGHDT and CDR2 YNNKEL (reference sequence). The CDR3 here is CASSHEGRTEAFF. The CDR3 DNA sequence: TGTGCCAGCAGCCACGAAGGCAGGACTGAAGCTTTCTTT.

The CDR3 region is CASSPRTGGFYEQYF. The CDR3 DNA is TGTGCCAGCTCACCCCGGACAGGGGGATTCTACGAGCAGTACTTC. V gene TRBV18 combines with J gene TRBJ2-7; 10 bases fit TRBD1. Trimming at V came to 3 bases and at J to 3 bases, leaving 5 bases not matched to a gene. CDR3 length equals 15 residues. Germline loops: CDR1 KGHSH, CDR2 LQKENI.

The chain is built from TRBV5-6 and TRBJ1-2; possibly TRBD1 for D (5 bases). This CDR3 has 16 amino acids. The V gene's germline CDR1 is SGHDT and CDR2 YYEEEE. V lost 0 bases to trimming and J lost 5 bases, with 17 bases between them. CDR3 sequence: CASSLEAFRQSYGYTF. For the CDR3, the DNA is TGTGCCAGCAGCTTGGAGGCCTTTAGACAGAGTTATGGCTACACCTTC.

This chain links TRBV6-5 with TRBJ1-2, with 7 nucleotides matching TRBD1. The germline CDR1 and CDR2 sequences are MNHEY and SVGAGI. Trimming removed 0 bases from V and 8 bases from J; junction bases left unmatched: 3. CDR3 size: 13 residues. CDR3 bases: TGTGCCAGCAGTTACTCCAGGGGGGACGGCTACACCTTC. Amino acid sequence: CASSYSRGDGYTF.

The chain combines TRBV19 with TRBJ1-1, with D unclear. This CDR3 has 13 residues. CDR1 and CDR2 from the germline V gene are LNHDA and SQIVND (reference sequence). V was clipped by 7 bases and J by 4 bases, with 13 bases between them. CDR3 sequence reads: CASNHGLGTEAFF. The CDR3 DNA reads TGTGCCAGTAATCATGGACTCGGCACTGAAGCTTTCTTT.

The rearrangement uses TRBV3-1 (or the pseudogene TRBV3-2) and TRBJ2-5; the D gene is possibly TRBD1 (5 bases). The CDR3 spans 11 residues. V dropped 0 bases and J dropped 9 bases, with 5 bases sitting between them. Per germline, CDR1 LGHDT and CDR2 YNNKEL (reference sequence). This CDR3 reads CASSQDRAQYF. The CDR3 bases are TGTGCCAGCAGCCAAGACAGGGCCCAGTACTTC.

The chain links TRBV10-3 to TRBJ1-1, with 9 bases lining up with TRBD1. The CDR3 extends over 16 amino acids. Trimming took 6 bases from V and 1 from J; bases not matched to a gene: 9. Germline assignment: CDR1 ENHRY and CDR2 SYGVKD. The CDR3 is CAIRDGTGYPNTEAFF. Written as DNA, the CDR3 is TGTGCCATCAGAGACGGGACAGGGTATCCGAACACTGAAGCTTTCTTT.

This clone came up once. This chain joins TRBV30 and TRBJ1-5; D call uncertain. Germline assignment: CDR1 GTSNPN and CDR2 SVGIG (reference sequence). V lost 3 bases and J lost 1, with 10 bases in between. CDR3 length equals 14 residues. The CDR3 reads CAWRPNLSNQPQHF. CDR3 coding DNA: TGTGCCTGGAGACCCAACCTAAGCAATCAGCCCCAGCATTTT.

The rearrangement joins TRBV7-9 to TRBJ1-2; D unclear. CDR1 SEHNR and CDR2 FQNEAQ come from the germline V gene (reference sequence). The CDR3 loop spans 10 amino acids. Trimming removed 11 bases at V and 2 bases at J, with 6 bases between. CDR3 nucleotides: TGTGCCCACGAGAACTATGGCTACACCTTC. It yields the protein CAHENYGYTF.

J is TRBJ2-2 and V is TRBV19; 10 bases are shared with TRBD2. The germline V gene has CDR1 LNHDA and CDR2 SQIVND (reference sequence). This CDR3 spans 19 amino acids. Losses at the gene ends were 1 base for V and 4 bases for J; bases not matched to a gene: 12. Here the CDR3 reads CASSIASGGQRSITGELFF. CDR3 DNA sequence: TGTGCCAGTAGTATAGCTAGCGGGGGCCAACGTTCGATCACCGGGGAGCTGTTTTTT.

The CDR3 DNA reads as TGTGCCAGCAGTTATAGCGGGGGGGCCGCAAAGCAGTACTTC. This encodes CASSYSGGAAKQYF. The chain uses TRBV6-2 or TRBV6-3 and TRBJ2-4; 11 bases align to TRBD2. V shed 3 bases, J shed 13 bases, and the junction held 8 bases outside the gene matches. Per the germline V gene, CDR1 is MNHEY and CDR2 is SVGEGT. This CDR3 has 14 residues.